Below are 2 T cell receptor beta chains sequenced from a single sample in a study of T cell changes during pregnancy in multiple sclerosis (dated by TCRdb to about 2019). Library preparation employed the immunoSEQ multiplex PCR assay. TCRdb provides this immuneACCESS table in a form limited to in-frame rearrangements. Some clones are lacking; in checked studies, under half of them reflect an unresolved V gene, and why the rest are absent is not known. The sample table holds approximately 20,000 clones, of which approximately 90% were seen once. Roughly 5.6% of the sample is held by the ten biggest clonotypes. Sequenced material: CD8+ T cells from peripheral blood mononuclear cells, taken in the third trimester of pregnancy. These TCRs come from a female donor in good health, enrolled as a control in a pregnancy study.

V and J are TRBV6-5 and TRBJ1-5, with 9 bases matching TRBD1. The CDR3 extends over 14 amino acids. Germline lookup yields CDR1 MNHEY and CDR2 SVGAGI. J was trimmed by 6 bases and V by 4 bases; bases with no gene match: 4. The CDR3 coding sequence is TGTGCCAGCAGTTCTACAGGGGGCTTTCAGCCCCAGCATTTT. Translation: CASSSTGGFQPQHF.

This chain connects TRBV29-1 to TRBJ1-2; tentative D call: TRBD1 (5 bases). Trimming stripped 7 bases from V and 6 bases from J, with 12 bases between. Germline CDR1 SQVTM, CDR2 ANQGSEA. CDR3 length: 11 residues. The chain's CDR3 is CSGGGGDGYTF. The CDR3 DNA follows: TGCAGCGGCGGTGGGGGGGATGGCTACACCTTC. Variable domain in full (rest from reference TRBV29-1 and TRBJ1-2): SAVISQKPSRDICQRGTSLTIQCQVDSQVTMMFWYRQQPGQSLTLIATANQGSEATYESGFVIDKFPISRPNLTFSTLTVSNMSPEDSSIYLCSGGGGDGYTFGSGTRLTVV.